This T cell receptor beta chain was sequenced for a study of identical twins. Study conclusions and caveats: Zero-insertion analyses were open to partial confounding by invariant MAIT and iNKT cells. Conclusions rested on cross-sectional statistics rather than following the same donors.

TCRdb reprocessed the 5' RACE reads with MiXCR, giving one entry per CDR3 protein. In the table there are around 530,000 distinct CDR3 sequences, 13% to 15% of which are singletons. This clonotype was counted only a few times. Antigen specificity is unknown. The V gene end was trimmed by 4 bases and the J gene end by 3 bases; junction bases not matched to a gene: 10. This CDR3 is built from 17 residues. From germline, CDR1 is KGHDR and CDR2 SFDVKD. Another study also made use of these data, one on yellow fever vaccine responses in identical twins.

The sample taken for sequencing was CD4+ T cells sorted from blood. The receptor was derived from a woman younger than 30 in good health. The chain carries TRBV24-1 and TRBJ2-3; TRBD2 matches 9 bases. The CDR3 is CATSDPFSGSSTDTQYF. The CDR3 DNA is TGTGCCACCAGTGACCCTTTTAGCGGGAGTAGTACAGATACGCAGTATTTT.